One and the same sample provided the 9 T cell receptor beta chains below, sequenced in a study of blood T cell repertoires in COVID-19. TCRdb's copy holds only in-frame clones and misses some; the assay was immunoSEQ multiplex PCR. The sample lists about 410,000 clones, 90% seen once, with approximately 0.65% in the top ten. Input material: PBMCs or T cells enriched from blood (not recorded which). The receptors were sampled from a man aged 18 to 30 who had recovered from COVID-19.

This rearrangement joins TRBV29-1 to TRBJ1-5; TRBD1 agrees at 7 bases. The ends lost 7 bases at V and 6 bases at J; junction bases unmatched: 6. Germline assignment: CDR1 SQVTM and CDR2 ANQGSEA. The CDR3 runs to 12 residues. The CDR3 protein is CSAKQGSQPQHF. CDR3 DNA: TGCAGCGCCAAACAGGGGAGTCAGCCCCAGCATTTT.

The chain combines TRBV7-9 with TRBJ2-1; possible D gene TRBD2, 6 bases. CDR3 size: 15 residues. Trimming removed 5 bases at V and 5 bases at J, with 16 bases between. Germline loops: CDR1 SEHNR, CDR2 FQNEAQ (reference sequence). CDR3 sequence (DNA): TGTGCCAGCAGCCAAGGGGTAGCGGAAGACAATGAGCAGTTCTTC. Its protein is CASSQGVAEDNEQFF.

This chain links TRBV27 with TRBJ1-6; TRBD1 matches 7 bases. Per germline, CDR1 MNHEY and CDR2 SMNVEV (reference sequence). V was pared by 5 bases and J by 14 bases, with 12 bases of the junction left unmatched. The CDR3 runs 14 residues. CDR3 nucleotide sequence: TGTGCCAGCAGTGAGGCGACAGGGTGGTGGGCCCTCCACTTT. This sequence encodes CASSEATGWWALHF.

This clone was detected only a few times. The chain uses TRBV4-1 and TRBJ1-3; D gene unclear. Trimming shortened V by 4 bases and J by 1 base, and 14 bases separated the two germline ends. The germline gives CDR1 MGHRA, CDR2 YSYEKL. The CDR3 runs 16 residues. The CDR3 DNA reads TGCGCCAGCAGCCGCCCGGCCAGGCAATCTGGAAACACCATATATTTT. Translation gives CASSRPARQSGNTIYF.

This rearrangement joins TRBV7-8 to TRBJ2-3, with TRBD2 matching 9 bases. V was clipped by 6 bases and J by 2 bases; unmatched bases: 9. The CDR3 has 16 residues. Germline lookup yields CDR1 SGHVS and CDR2 FQNEAQ. For the CDR3, the DNA is TGTGCCAGCAGTTCTCAGACTAGCGGCAACACAGATACGCAGTATTTT. Its translation: CASSSQTSGNTDTQYF.

The chain carries TRBV6-1 and TRBJ1-5, with D possibly matching TRBD1 (6 bases). CDR1 is MNHNS and CDR2 is SASEGT in the germline V gene. V lost 3 bases and J lost 1, with 25 bases in between. The CDR3 has 20 amino acids. The CDR3 protein is CASSERPGTRGVGSNQPQHF. The CDR3 DNA sequence: TGTGCCAGCAGTGAGCGTCCCGGGACACGGGGTGTTGGGAGCAATCAGCCCCAGCATTTT.

Written as DNA, the CDR3 is TGTGCCACCAGCATCCGGGCGGGGTCCCACGAGCAGTACTTC. Residues: CATSIRAGSHEQYF. The rearrangement links TRBV15 to TRBJ2-7; a weak D match, TRBD2 (6 bases). Trimming took off 4 bases at V and 5 bases at J, with 15 bases between the two ends. Germline V CDR1 and CDR2: LNHNV, YYDKDF (reference sequence). The CDR3 totals 14 residues.

J is TRBJ2-2 and V is TRBV10-3; 12 bases agree with TRBD2. The length of the CDR3 is 15 residues. Germline assignment: CDR1 ENHRY and CDR2 SYGVKD. The V segment lost 3 bases and the J segment 7 bases; nucleotides outside the gene matches: 3. CDR3: CAISERTSGVGELFF. The DNA for the CDR3 is TGTGCCATCAGTGAAAGGACTAGCGGGGTCGGGGAGCTGTTTTTT.

This rearrangement joins TRBV5-8 to TRBJ1-5; 9 bases agree with TRBD1. Germline V gene lookup returns CDR1 SGHTS and CDR2 YDEGEE. The CDR3 extends over 14 amino acids. J lost 11 bases, V lost 4 bases, and 10 bases had no gene match. The CDR3 coding sequence is TGTGCCAGCAGCATCCGGATGACAGGGGGGGCCCAGCATTTT. Amino acid sequence: CASSIRMTGGAQHF.